This T cell receptor beta chain was recorded in a study of shared clonotypes between healthy human individuals. Study-wide results and caveats: Generation of non-shared clonotypes was less probable than generation of clonotypes shared by all four donors.

Terminally differentiated effector memory CD45RA+ cells were excluded by CCR7 positive selection of CD45RO-negative cells. V was trimmed by 3 bases and J by 8 bases, leaving 11 bases between them. The CDR3 extends over 12 amino acids. CDR1 and CDR2 from the germline V gene are SGHRS and YFSETQ. The protocol was immunoSEQ multiplex PCR, while the TCRdb copy is restricted to in-frame clones and leaves out a portion. The sample holds 1.5 million to 2.5 million clones; 85% to 95% are singletons and the top ten take more than 0.95%. With respect to this clone: Its target is unknown.

This TCR was recovered from a man aged 18 to 30 in good health. Sequenced material: naive CD8+ T cells sorted from blood. The gene calls are TRBV5-1 and TRBJ1-2; D is possibly TRBD1 (5 bases). In DNA form, the CDR3 reads TGCGCCAGCAGCTCCCAGGGAGGAGGCTACACCTTC. Amino acids: CASSSQGGGYTF.